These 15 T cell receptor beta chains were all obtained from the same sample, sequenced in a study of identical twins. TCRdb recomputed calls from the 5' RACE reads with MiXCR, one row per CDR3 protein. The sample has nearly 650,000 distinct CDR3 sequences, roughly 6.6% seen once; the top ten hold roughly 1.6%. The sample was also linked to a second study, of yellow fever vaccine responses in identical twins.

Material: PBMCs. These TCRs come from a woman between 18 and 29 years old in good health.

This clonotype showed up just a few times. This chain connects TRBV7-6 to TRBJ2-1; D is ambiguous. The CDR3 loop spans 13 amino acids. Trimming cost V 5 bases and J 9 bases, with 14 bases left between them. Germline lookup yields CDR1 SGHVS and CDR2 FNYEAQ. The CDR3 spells CASSPEDWGEQFF. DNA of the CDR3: TGTGCCAGCAGCCCCGAAGACTGGGGTGAGCAGTTCTTC.

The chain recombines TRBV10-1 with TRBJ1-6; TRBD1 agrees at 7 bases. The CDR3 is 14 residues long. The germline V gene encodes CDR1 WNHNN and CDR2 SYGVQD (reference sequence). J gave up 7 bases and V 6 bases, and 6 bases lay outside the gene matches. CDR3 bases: TGCGCCAGCAGCACGACAGGGCCAAATTCACCCCTCCACTTT. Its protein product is CASSTTGPNSPLHF.

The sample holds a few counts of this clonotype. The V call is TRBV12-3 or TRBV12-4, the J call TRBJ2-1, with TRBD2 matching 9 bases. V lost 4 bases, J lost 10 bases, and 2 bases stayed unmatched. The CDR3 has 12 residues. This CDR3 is CASSWLAGEQFF. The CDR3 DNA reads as TGTGCCAGCAGTTGGCTAGCGGGGGAGCAGTTCTTC.

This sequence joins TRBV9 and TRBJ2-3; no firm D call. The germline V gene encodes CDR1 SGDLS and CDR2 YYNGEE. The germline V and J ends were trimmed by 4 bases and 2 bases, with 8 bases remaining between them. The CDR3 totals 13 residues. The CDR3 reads CASSPEYTDTQYF. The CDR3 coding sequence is TGTGCCAGCAGCCCCGAGTACACAGATACGCAGTATTTT.

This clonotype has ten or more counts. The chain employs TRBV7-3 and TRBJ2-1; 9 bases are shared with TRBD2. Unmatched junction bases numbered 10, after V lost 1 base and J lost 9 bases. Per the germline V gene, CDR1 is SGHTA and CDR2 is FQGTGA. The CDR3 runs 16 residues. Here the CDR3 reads CASSLRSSGALSEQFF. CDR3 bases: TGTGCCAGCAGCTTAAGGTCTAGCGGGGCTCTCAGTGAGCAGTTCTTC. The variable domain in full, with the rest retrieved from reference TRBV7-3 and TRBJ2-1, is GAGVSQTPSNKVTEKGKYVELRCDPISGHTALYWYRQSLGQGPEFLIYFQGTGAADDSGLPNDRFFAVRPEGSVSTLKIQRTERGDSAVYLCASSLRSSGALSEQFFGPGTRLTVL.

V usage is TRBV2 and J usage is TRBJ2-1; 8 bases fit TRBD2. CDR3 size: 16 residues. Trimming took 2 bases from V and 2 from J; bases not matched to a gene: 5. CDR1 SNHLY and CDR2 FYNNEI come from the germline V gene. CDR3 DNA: TGTGCCAGCAGTGAACTCACTAGCGGACCCTACAATGAGCAGTTCTTC. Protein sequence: CASSELTSGPYNEQFF.

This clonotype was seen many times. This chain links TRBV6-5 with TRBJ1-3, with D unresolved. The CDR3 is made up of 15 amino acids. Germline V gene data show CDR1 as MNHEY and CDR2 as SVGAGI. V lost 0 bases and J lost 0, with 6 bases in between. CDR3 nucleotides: TGTGCCAGCAGTTACTCGAGATTCTCTGGAAACACCATATATTTT. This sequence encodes CASSYSRFSGNTIYF.

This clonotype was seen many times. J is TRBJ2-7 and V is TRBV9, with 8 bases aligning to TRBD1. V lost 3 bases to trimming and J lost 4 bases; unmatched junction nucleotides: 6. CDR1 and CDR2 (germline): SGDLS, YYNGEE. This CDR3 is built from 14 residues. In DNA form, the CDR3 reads TGTGCCAGCAGCGCCGGGACAGGAGATTACGAGCAGTACTTC. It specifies CASSAGTGDYEQYF.

The CDR3 region has the DNA TGTGCCAGCAGTTCTTTACAAATAGCCAAAAACATTCAGTACTTC. Its translation: CASSSLQIAKNIQYF. The chain combines TRBV27 with TRBJ2-4; no reliable D call. This CDR3 is 15 amino acids long. Germline V gene lookup returns CDR1 MNHEY and CDR2 SMNVEV (reference sequence). V dropped 4 bases and J dropped 0 bases, with 10 bases sitting between them.

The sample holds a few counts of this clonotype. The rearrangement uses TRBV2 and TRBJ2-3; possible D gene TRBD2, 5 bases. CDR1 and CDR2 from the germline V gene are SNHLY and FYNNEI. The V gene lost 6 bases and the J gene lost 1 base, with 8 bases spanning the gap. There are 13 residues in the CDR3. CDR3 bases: TGTGCCAGCAGCAAGGAGGGCACAGATACGCAGTATTTT. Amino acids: CASSKEGTDTQYF.

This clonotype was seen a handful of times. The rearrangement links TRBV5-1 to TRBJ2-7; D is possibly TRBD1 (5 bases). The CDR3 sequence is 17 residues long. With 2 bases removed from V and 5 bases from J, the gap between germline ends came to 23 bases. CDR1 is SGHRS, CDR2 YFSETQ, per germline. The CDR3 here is CASSLGARHSTWDEQYF. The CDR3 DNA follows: TGCGCCAGCAGCTTAGGGGCGCGGCACTCAACCTGGGACGAGCAGTACTTC.

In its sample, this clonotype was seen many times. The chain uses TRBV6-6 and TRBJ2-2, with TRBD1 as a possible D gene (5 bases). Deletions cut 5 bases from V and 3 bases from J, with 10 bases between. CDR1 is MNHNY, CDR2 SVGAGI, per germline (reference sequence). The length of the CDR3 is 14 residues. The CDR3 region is CASSQQTDTGELFF. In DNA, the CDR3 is TGTGCCAGCAGTCAACAGACAGACACCGGGGAGCTGTTTTTT.

For the CDR3, the DNA is TGTGCCAGCAGTGAGGCCGCCTCCTACGAGCAGTACTTC. Protein sequence: CASSEAASYEQYF. The chain uses TRBV6-1 and TRBJ2-7, with unresolved D. The V gene's germline CDR1 is MNHNS and CDR2 SASEGT. V was shortened by 3 bases and J by 0 bases, with 6 bases between the two germline ends. The CDR3 length is 13 residues.

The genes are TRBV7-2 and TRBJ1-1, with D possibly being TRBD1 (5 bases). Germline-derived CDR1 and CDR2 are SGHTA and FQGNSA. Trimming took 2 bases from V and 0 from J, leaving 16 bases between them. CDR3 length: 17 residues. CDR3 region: CASSLYEGRGMNTEAFF. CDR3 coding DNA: TGTGCCAGCAGCTTATATGAGGGTCGGGGGATGAACACTGAAGCTTTCTTT.

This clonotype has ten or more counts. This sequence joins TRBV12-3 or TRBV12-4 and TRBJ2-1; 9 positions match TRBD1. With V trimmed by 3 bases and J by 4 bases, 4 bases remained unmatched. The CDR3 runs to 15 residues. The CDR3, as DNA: TGTGCCAGCAGTTTGGTGACAGGGGGTTACAATGAGCAGTTCTTC. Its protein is CASSLVTGGYNEQFF.